The 25 T cell receptor beta chains reported below all come from one sample, sequenced in a study of blood T cell repertoires in COVID-19. Measured with immunoSEQ multiplex PCR; TCRdb has only the in-frame clones, and not every one. This sample has about 170,000 clones, with about 80% found just once. What was sequenced was peripheral blood. The receptors shown here come from a woman aged 40-49 years with COVID-19, enrolled during active disease.

The chain employs TRBV18 and TRBJ2-1, with 8 bases lining up with TRBD1. Germline values: CDR1 KGHSH, CDR2 LQKENI. The CDR3 runs 18 residues. Trimming at V came to 6 bases and at J to 5 bases, leaving 18 bases not matched to a gene. Here the CDR3 DNA reads TGTGCCAGCTCCTCATTAACAACCAGGGGGCGAGGAGACAATGAGCAGTTCTTC. Its translation is CASSSLTTRGRGDNEQFF.

The chain recombines TRBV27 with TRBJ1-4; D gene uncertain. The germline gives CDR1 MNHEY, CDR2 SMNVEV (reference sequence). The V gene lost 5 bases and the J gene lost 0 bases, with 7 bases spanning the gap. CDR3 length: 14 residues. The CDR3 region has the DNA TGTGCCAGCAGTCGAGTAGCAACTAATGAAAAACTGTTTTTT. Translating gives CASSRVATNEKLFF.

This clone was picked up one time. V is TRBV6-2 or TRBV6-3 and J is TRBJ1-2; D is unclear. The CDR3 runs 14 residues. Deletions cut 2 bases from V and 5 bases from J, with 12 bases between. Germline V gene lookup returns CDR1 MNHEY and CDR2 SVGEGT. The CDR3 coding sequence is TGTGCCAGCAGTTACAGGTCCCTCGGGTATGGCTACACCTTC. As protein: CASSYRSLGYGYTF.

This chain links TRBV2 with TRBJ2-7, with D possibly matching TRBD1 (5 bases). The germline V gene has CDR1 SNHLY and CDR2 FYNNEI. This CDR3 has 10 residues. The V gene lost 3 bases and the J gene lost 11 bases, with 8 bases spanning the gap. CDR3 protein: CASSEETEYF. DNA for the CDR3: TGTGCCAGCAGTGAGGAGACAGAGTACTTC.

The chain carries TRBV30 and TRBJ1-2, with D hard to call. The CDR3 covers 13 residues. Deletions cut 4 bases from V and 4 bases from J, with 13 bases between. Germline CDR1 GTSNPN, CDR2 SVGIG (reference sequence). The CDR3 sequence: CAWTLTAGYGYTF. CDR3 in DNA: TGTGCCTGGACCCTAACGGCAGGCTATGGCTACACCTTC. Looking up the rest from reference TRBV30 and TRBJ1-2 gives the full variable domain: SQTIHQWPATLVQPVGSPLSLECTVEGTSNPNLYWYRQAAGRGLQLLFYSVGIGQISSEVPQNLSASRPQDRQFILSSKKLLLSDSGFYLCAWTLTAGYGYTFGSGTRLTVV.

This sequence joins TRBV20-1 and TRBJ1-2; D not resolved. V was trimmed by 3 bases and J by 4 bases, leaving 15 bases between them. The CDR3 sequence is 14 residues long. Germline CDR1 reads DFQATT; CDR2 reads SNEGSKA (reference sequence). The CDR3 loop reads CSASLYLSSYGYTF. The CDR3 region has the DNA TGCAGTGCTAGTCTTTATTTAAGCTCCTATGGCTACACCTTC.

This chain joins TRBV19 and TRBJ1-2; the D gene is possibly TRBD1 (5 bases). The germline gives CDR1 LNHDA, CDR2 SQIVND (reference sequence). The CDR3 runs to 17 residues. Trimming stripped 9 bases from V and 7 bases from J, with 30 bases between. DNA for the CDR3: TGTGCCAGCAGCGTTCCCAATGGGGCAGGGAATTTTCGTGGCTACACCTTC. This translates into CASSVPNGAGNFRGYTF. Complete variable domain (other parts from reference TRBV19 and TRBJ1-2): DGGITQSPKYLFRKEGQNVTLSCEQNLNHDAMYWYRQDPGQGLRLIYYSQIVNDFQKGDIAEGYSVSREKKESFPLTVTSAQKNPTAFYLCASSVPNGAGNFRGYTFGSGTRLTVV.

In its sample, this clone was seen once. V and J are TRBV15 and TRBJ1-5; tentatively, D is TRBD1 (5 bases). Germline lookup yields CDR1 LNHNV and CDR2 YYDKDF (reference sequence). The CDR3 runs to 15 residues. V was clipped by 6 bases and J by 3 bases, with 15 bases between them. The CDR3 region has the DNA TGTGCCACCAGGCCAGGAACAGGATTCAATCAGCCCCAGCATTTT. Residues: CATRPGTGFNQPQHF.

The V gene is TRBV11-2, the J gene TRBJ2-5; 8 nucleotides align to TRBD2. V was clipped by 5 bases and J by 3 bases; unmatched bases: 8. The CDR3 consists of 15 residues. Germline CDR1 is SGHAT and CDR2 is FQNNGV. The CDR3 DNA follows: TGTGCCAGCAGCCCGCGGGGGGCTAGAGAAGAGACCCAGTACTTC. Translating gives CASSPRGAREETQYF.

The chain carries TRBV27 and TRBJ2-3, with 11 positions matching TRBD2. Germline CDR1 MNHEY, CDR2 SMNVEV (reference sequence). After removal of 2 bases from V and 5 bases from J, the junction contained 3 bases not matched to a gene. The CDR3 is made up of 15 amino acids. CDR3 loop: CASSLETSGGDTQYF. CDR3 DNA: TGTGCCAGCAGTTTAGAAACTAGCGGGGGAGATACGCAGTATTTT.

CDR3 sequence: CASSLRLTGGLNTEAFF. The CDR3 bases are TGTGCCAGCAGCTTGCGTCTAACAGGGGGCTTGAACACTGAAGCTTTCTTT. V is TRBV5-5 and J is TRBJ1-1; 9 bases match TRBD1. This CDR3 has 17 amino acids. Trimming took 1 base from V and 0 from J; bases not matched to a gene: 7. The germline CDR1 and CDR2 sequences are SGHKS and YYEKEE (reference sequence). Full variable domain (outside the CDR3, taken from reference TRBV5-5 and TRBJ1-1): DAGVTQSPTHLIKTRGQQVTLRCSPISGHKSVSWYQQVLGQGPQFIFQYYEKEERGRGNFPDRFSARQFPNYSSELNVNALLLGDSALYLCASSLRLTGGLNTEAFFGQGTRLTVV.

The chain carries TRBV11-2 and TRBJ2-7; 8 nucleotides match TRBD2. Looked up from germline, CDR1 is SGHAT and CDR2 is FQNNGV. This CDR3 comprises 15 residues. V shed 4 bases and J 9 bases; nucleotides not matched to a gene: 14. This chain's CDR3 is CASSYSGVRGEGQYF. The CDR3 bases are TGTGCCAGCAGCTATAGCGGGGTTAGGGGAGAGGGGCAGTACTTC.

For this clone: Other nucleotide sequences in the sample specify the same CDR3. The chain combines TRBV18 with TRBJ2-2, with D possibly being TRBD2 (5 bases). With 3 bases removed from V and 5 bases from J, the gap between germline ends came to 16 bases. Germline V gene data show CDR1 as KGHSH and CDR2 as LQKENI. This CDR3 is built from 16 residues. CDR3 sequence: CASSPPGRGGTGELFF. The CDR3 DNA reads TGTGCCAGCTCACCCCCCGGGCGTGGCGGGACCGGGGAGCTGTTTTTT.

V is TRBV2 and J is TRBJ1-4; D is possibly TRBD1 (6 bases). V was pared by 3 bases and J by 3 bases, with 14 bases between. The length of the CDR3 is 16 residues. Per germline, CDR1 SNHLY and CDR2 FYNNEI. CDR3 loop: CASSDVQGAANEKLFF. CDR3 DNA sequence: TGTGCCAGCAGTGACGTACAGGGAGCAGCTAATGAAAAACTGTTTTTT.

This clone was seen just once. The chain has TRBV6-6 and TRBJ2-4, with 9 nucleotides matching TRBD2. The CDR3 has 15 residues. Losses at the gene ends were 2 bases for V and 8 bases for J; bases not matched to a gene: 7. Germline lookup yields CDR1 MNHNY and CDR2 SVGAGI (reference sequence). The CDR3 coding sequence is TGTGCCAGCAGTTACCGGGCTAGCGGGATAGACATTCAGTACTTC. Translated, it gives CASSYRASGIDIQYF.

This chain uses TRBV28 with TRBJ1-3; possibly TRBD1 for D (6 bases). V was clipped by 6 bases and J by 3 bases, with 15 bases between them. Per germline, CDR1 MDHEN and CDR2 SYDVKM. The CDR3 loop spans 15 amino acids. The CDR3 is CASSHQGPGGNTIYF. As DNA, the CDR3 is TGTGCCAGCAGCCATCAGGGGCCGGGTGGAAACACCATATATTTT.

This chain links TRBV5-1 with TRBJ2-1; possible D gene TRBD1, 5 bases. V was shortened by 1 base and J by 8 bases, with 13 bases between the two germline ends. Germline V gene data show CDR1 as SGHRS and CDR2 as YFSETQ. CDR3 length equals 14 residues. CDR3 region: CASSLTWLGDEQFF. In DNA, the CDR3 is TGCGCCAGCAGCTTGACGTGGTTAGGGGATGAGCAGTTCTTC.

The CDR3 DNA reads TGTGCCAGCACCAGTAGTCCCCGGGGGGGCCGTGAGACCCAGTACTTC. Its protein is CASTSSPRGGRETQYF. This rearrangement joins TRBV6-6 to TRBJ2-5; TRBD2 matches at 8 bases. The CDR3 sequence is 16 residues long. J lost 5 bases, V lost 7 bases, and 15 bases had no gene match. CDR1 and CDR2 (germline): MNHNY, SVGAGI (reference sequence).

The gene calls are TRBV28 and TRBJ2-1; 7 bases are a match to TRBD1. Germline V CDR1 and CDR2: MDHEN, SYDVKM. This CDR3 has 15 amino acids. V trimming: 4 bases; J trimming: 6 bases; junction bases outside the gene matches: 9. CDR3 sequence (DNA): TGTGCCAGCAGTTCGGGACAGTCTTCAGGCAATGAGCAGTTCTTC. This codes for CASSSGQSSGNEQFF.

This clone showed up just once. This chain uses TRBV28 with TRBJ2-7; D remains unclear. Per germline, CDR1 MDHEN and CDR2 SYDVKM. V lost 5 bases, J lost 2 bases, and 7 bases lay in between. The CDR3 is made up of 12 amino acids. The CDR3 spells CASSLFPYEQYF. The CDR3 DNA follows: TGTGCCAGCAGTCTTTTCCCCTACGAGCAGTACTTC.

The chain uses TRBV29-1 and TRBJ2-3; 11 bases are shared with TRBD2. V dropped 4 bases and J dropped 5; count of bases not matched to a gene: 11. Germline V gives CDR1 SQVTM, CDR2 ANQGSEA. CDR3 length: 16 residues. The CDR3 loop is CSVGGATSGSLDTQYF. CDR3 nucleotide sequence: TGCAGCGTTGGGGGGGCTACTAGCGGGAGCTTAGATACGCAGTATTTT.

The chain has TRBV7-9 and TRBJ2-5, with D maybe TRBD1 (5 bases). Germline CDR1 and CDR2: SEHNR and FQNEAQ (reference sequence). Deletions cut 3 bases from V and 4 bases from J, with 15 bases between. The CDR3 has 15 amino acids. The CDR3 is CASSFPAGYPETQYF. Written as DNA, the CDR3 is TGTGCCAGCAGCTTCCCCGCAGGGTATCCAGAGACCCAGTACTTC.

This chain links TRBV7-9 with TRBJ2-3; 8 bases are a match to TRBD2. This CDR3 has 13 amino acids. The V gene end was trimmed by 10 bases and the J gene end by 2 bases; junction bases not matched to a gene: 5. Germline V gives CDR1 SEHNR, CDR2 FQNEAQ (reference sequence). CDR3 sequence: CATSGSSTDTQYF. DNA for the CDR3: TGTGCCACAAGCGGGAGCTCCACAGATACGCAGTATTTT.

The chain couples TRBV6-2 or TRBV6-3 to TRBJ1-1; TRBD1 might be the D (5 bases). V was cut by 2 bases and J by 6 bases, with 10 bases left in between. Germline assignment: CDR1 MNHEY and CDR2 SVGEGT. The CDR3 has 13 residues. CDR3 in DNA: TGTGCCAGCAGTTACGGCGTCAGGGCTGAAGCTTTCTTT. Its protein is CASSYGVRAEAFF.

On this clone: Sequence at one end of the junction differs from germline and may be a read error. The genes are TRBV6-6 and TRBJ2-2, with D maybe TRBD1 (6 bases). Germline lookup yields CDR1 MNHNY and CDR2 SVGAGI (reference sequence). CDR3 size: 15 residues. The CDR3 nucleotides are TGTGCCAGCAGCTACTACAGGGTTGGCACCGGGGAGCTGTTTTTT. Its protein product is CASSYYRVGTGELFF.